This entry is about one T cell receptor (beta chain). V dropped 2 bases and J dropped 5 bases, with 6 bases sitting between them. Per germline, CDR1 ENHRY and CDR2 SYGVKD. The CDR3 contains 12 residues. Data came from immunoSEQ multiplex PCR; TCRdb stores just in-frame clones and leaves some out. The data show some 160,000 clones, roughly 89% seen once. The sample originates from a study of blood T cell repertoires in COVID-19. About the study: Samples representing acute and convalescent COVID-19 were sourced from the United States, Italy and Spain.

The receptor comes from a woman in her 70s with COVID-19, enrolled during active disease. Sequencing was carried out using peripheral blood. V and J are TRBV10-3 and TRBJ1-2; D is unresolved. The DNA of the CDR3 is TGTGCCATCAGTGAGGGAGAGTATGGCTACACCTTC. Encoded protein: CAISEGEYGYTF.